This T cell receptor (beta chain) was captured by sequencing in a study of blood T cells in healthy people across ages. Study outcomes and limitations: There was a strong correlation between TCR beta diversity and naive T cell percentage.

Donors ranged from roughly 6 to 95 years old and were healthy Caucasians in Russia. A second about 7 to 11 cycle PCR used barcoded and J-beta primers. Every molecule of cDNA carried a tag from a template-switch adaptor with 12 random nucleotides. TCRdb reprocessed the 5' RACE reads via MiXCR and lists one record per CDR3 protein. This table holds about 1.6 million distinct CDR3 sequences, 30% to 35% found once. In its sample, this clonotype was seen many times. What it binds is unknown. Germline V gene lookup returns CDR1 LGHNT and CDR2 FRNRAP. This CDR3 is built from 16 residues. Trimming removed 1 base at V and 4 bases at J, with 16 bases between.

V and J are TRBV12-5 and TRBJ2-5; weak D call: TRBD2 (5 bases). The sequenced sample was blood. This receptor was identified in a woman in her 30s in good health. CDR3 in amino acids: CASGLDLGWGAETQYF. The CDR3 nucleotides read TGTGCTAGTGGTTTGGATCTCGGTTGGGGAGCAGAGACCCAGTACTTC.